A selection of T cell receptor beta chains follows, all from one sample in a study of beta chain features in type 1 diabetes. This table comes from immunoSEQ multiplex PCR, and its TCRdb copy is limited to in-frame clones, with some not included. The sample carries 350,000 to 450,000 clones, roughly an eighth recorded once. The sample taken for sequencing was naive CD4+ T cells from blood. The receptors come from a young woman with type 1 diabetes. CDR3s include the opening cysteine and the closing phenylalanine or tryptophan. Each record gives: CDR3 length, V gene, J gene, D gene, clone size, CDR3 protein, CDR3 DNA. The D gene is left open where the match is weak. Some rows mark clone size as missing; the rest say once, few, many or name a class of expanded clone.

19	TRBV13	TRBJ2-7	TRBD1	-	CASSSTVGTGRYGLEVQYF	TGTGCCAGCAGCTCCACCGTGGGGACAGGGAGATACGGCCTCGAAGTGCAGTACTTC
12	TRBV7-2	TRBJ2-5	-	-	CASSLSGETQYF	TGTGCCAGCAGCTTGTCCGGAGAGACCCAGTACTTC
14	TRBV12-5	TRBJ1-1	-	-	CASFRSTAGAEAFF	TGTGCTAGTTTTAGGTCCACCGCAGGTGCTGAAGCTTTCTTT
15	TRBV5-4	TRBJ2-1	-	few	CASSLDTSSYNEQFF	TGTGCCAGCAGCTTGGATACGAGCTCCTACAATGAGCAGTTCTTC
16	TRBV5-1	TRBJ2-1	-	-	CASSPSSRGLLDEQFF	TGCGCCAGCAGCCCGTCCTCCAGGGGACTACTAGATGAGCAGTTCTTC
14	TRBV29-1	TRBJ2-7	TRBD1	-	CSVGAGTGGDEQYF	TGCAGCGTTGGGGCCGGGACAGGGGGAGACGAGCAGTACTTC
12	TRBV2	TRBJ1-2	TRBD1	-	CASRDRGWGYTF	TGTGCCAGCAGGGACAGGGGATGGGGCTACACCTTC
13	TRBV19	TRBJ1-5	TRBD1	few	CAARTGGTQPQHF	TGTGCCGCAAGGACAGGGGGTACTCAGCCCCAGCATTTT
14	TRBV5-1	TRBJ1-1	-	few	CASSVDQGGAEAFF	TGCGCCAGCAGCGTGGATCAGGGTGGGGCTGAAGCTTTCTTT
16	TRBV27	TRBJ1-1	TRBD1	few	CASSLILGQGRTEAFF	TGTGCCAGCAGTCTCATATTGGGACAGGGAAGGACTGAAGCTTTCTTT
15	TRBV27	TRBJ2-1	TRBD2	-	CASSPLAGGRNEQFF	TGTGCCAGCAGTCCTCTAGCGGGAGGGCGAAATGAGCAGTTCTTC
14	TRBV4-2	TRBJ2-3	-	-	CASSDETRADTQYF	TGTGCCAGCAGCGACGAGACTAGGGCAGATACGCAGTATTTT
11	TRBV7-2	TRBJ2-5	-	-	CASSKRETQYF	TGTGCCAGCAGCAAGAGGGAGACCCAGTACTTC
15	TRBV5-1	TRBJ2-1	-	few	CATSPGDSYYGEQFF	TGCGCCACTTCACCCGGGGACTCCTATTACGGTGAGCAGTTCTTC
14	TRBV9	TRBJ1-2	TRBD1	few	CASTLSQGDYGYTF	TGTGCCAGCACCCTCTCCCAGGGGGACTATGGCTACACCTTC
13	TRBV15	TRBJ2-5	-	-	CAIATGRYETQYF	TGTGCCATCGCGACAGGGAGGTACGAGACCCAGTACTTC
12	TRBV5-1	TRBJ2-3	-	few	CASSLSADTQYF	TGCGCCAGCAGCTTGTCCGCAGATACGCAGTATTTT
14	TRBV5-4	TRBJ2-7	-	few	CASSLGADSYEQYF	TGTGCCAGCAGCCTAGGGGCAGACTCCTACGAGCAGTACTTC
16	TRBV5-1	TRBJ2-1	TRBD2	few	CASSLAGTSSVTEQFF	TGCGCCAGCAGCTTGGCCGGGACTAGTTCGGTCACTGAGCAGTTCTTC
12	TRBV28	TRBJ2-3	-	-	CATSGRRDTQYF	TGTGCCACCTCGGGAAGAAGAGATACGCAGTATTTT
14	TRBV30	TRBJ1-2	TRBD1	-	CAWSLFRDSGGYTF	TGTGCCTGGAGTTTGTTCCGGGACAGTGGCGGCTACACCTTC
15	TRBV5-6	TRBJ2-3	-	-	CASSPGGRATDTQYF	TGTGCCAGCAGCCCGGGGGGCCGCGCTACAGATACGCAGTATTTT
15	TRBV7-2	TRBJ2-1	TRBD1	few	CASSFLSEGQGARFF	TGTGCCAGCAGCTTCTTGTCTGAAGGGCAGGGGGCACGGTTCTTC
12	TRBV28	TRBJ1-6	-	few	CASRPRVSGFHF	TGTGCCAGCAGGCCCCGCGTCTCGGGTTTCCACTTT
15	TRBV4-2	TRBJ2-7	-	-	CASSQDQQGAYEQYF	TGTGCCAGCAGCCAAGATCAACAGGGCGCCTACGAGCAGTACTTC
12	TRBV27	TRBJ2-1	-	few	CASSAGVNEQFF	TGTGCCAGCAGTGCAGGGGTGAATGAGCAGTTCTTC
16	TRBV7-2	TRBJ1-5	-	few	CASSLAPHRSNQPQHF	TGTGCCAGCAGCTTAGCGCCTCACAGGTCGAATCAGCCCCAGCATTTT
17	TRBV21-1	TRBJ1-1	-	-	CASTGQIVPSMNTEAFF	TGTGCCAGCACCGGACAGATAGTGCCTTCCATGAACACTGAAGCTTTCTTT
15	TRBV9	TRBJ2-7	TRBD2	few	CASSEGLAGFNEQYF	TGTGCCAGCAGCGAGGGACTAGCGGGATTCAACGAGCAGTACTTC
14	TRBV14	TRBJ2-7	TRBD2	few	CASSRTSGIYEQYF	TGTGCCAGCAGCCGGACTAGCGGGATCTACGAGCAGTACTTC
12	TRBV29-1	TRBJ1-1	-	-	CSVEGGGKDTFF	TGCAGCGTTGAAGGGGGAGGGAAGGATACTTTCTTT
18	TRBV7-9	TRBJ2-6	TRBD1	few	CASRHTGVRVSGANVLTF	TGTGCCAGCAGGCATACAGGGGTTCGGGTCTCTGGGGCCAACGTCCTGACTTTC
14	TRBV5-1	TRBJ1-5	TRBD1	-	CASSRDSPNQPQHF	TGCGCCAGCAGCAGGGACAGTCCTAATCAGCCCCAGCATTTT
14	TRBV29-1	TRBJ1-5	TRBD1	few	CSVAGTGDRQPQHF	TGCAGCGTAGCCGGGACAGGGGATCGCCAGCCCCAGCATTTT
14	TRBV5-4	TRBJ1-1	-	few	CASSPSLADTEAFF	TGTGCCAGCAGCCCCTCCCTAGCAGACACTGAAGCTTTCTTT
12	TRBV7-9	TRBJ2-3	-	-	CASSPKTDTQYF	TGTGCCAGCAGCCCTAAGACAGATACGCAGTATTTT
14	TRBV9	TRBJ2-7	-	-	CASSVGTVSYEQYF	TGTGCCAGCAGCGTAGGGACAGTCTCCTACGAGCAGTACTTC
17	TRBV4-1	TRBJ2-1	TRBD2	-	CASSQGSGRRSVDEQFF	TGCGCCAGCAGCCAAGGTAGCGGGAGGAGGTCCGTGGATGAGCAGTTCTTC
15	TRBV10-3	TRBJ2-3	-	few	CAISGPGQFTDTQYF	TGTGCCATCAGTGGTCCCGGACAGTTCACAGATACGCAGTATTTT
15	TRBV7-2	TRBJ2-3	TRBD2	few	CASSPLAGLTDTQYF	TGTGCCAGCAGCCCCTTAGCGGGCCTCACAGATACGCAGTATTTT